These T cell receptor beta chains were read from a single sample in a study of technical replicates of blood from several donors. Data came from immunoSEQ multiplex PCR; TCRdb stores just in-frame clones and leaves some out. The sample has roughly 82,000 clones, about 93% seen once; the top ten hold 0.27%. The specimen was T cells isolated from PBMCs. These receptors came from a human donor in good health. Both conserved end residues are part of each CDR3. A D gene is named only where the DNA matches it firmly. Size is stated for part of the rows, as once, few or many counts, or as a class when the clone is expanded.

V	D	J	size	CDR3	DNA
TRBV28	.	TRBJ2-2	once	CASSPGSANTGELFF	TGTGCCAGCAGCCCCGGGTCCGCGAACACCGGGGAGCTGTTTTTT
TRBV2	TRBD2	TRBJ2-1	.	CASSEWGGSSYNEQFF	TGTGCCAGCAGTGAGTGGGGCGGGAGCTCCTACAATGAGCAGTTCTTC
TRBV19	.	TRBJ2-7	once	CASSISSGAPYEQYF	TGTGCCAGTAGTATTTCTTCAGGGGCGCCCTACGAGCAGTACTTC
TRBV9	TRBD1	TRBJ1-1	.	CASSLGQGKRNEAFF	TGTGCCAGCAGCCTGGGACAGGGGAAGAGAAATGAAGCTTTCTTT
TRBV13	.	TRBJ1-6	.	CASSPGHSINSPLHF	TGTGCCAGCAGCCCGGGACATTCGATTAATTCACCCCTCCACTTT
TRBV5-1	TRBD1	TRBJ1-1	.	CASSFLQGSVVEAFF	TGCGCCAGCAGCTTCCTACAGGGGTCGGTCGTAGAAGCTTTCTTT
TRBV4-2	TRBD2	TRBJ2-3	.	CASSQRSGTSGGPDTQYF	TGTGCCAGCAGCCAACGGTCCGGGACTAGCGGGGGCCCAGATACGCAGTATTTT
TRBV5-8	TRBD1	TRBJ1-1	few	CASSLKTGGTEAFF	TGTGCCAGCAGCTTGAAGACAGGGGGGACTGAAGCTTTCTTT
TRBV5-8	.	TRBJ2-2	.	CASESSGELFF	TGTGCCAGCGAGTCTTCCGGGGAGCTGTTTTTT
TRBV7-2	.	TRBJ2-7	.	CASSGAGFSSYEQYF	TGTGCCAGCAGTGGAGCGGGCTTCAGCTCCTACGAGCAGTACTTC
TRBV5-1	TRBD2	TRBJ2-3	.	CASSLGPIAGGSTDTQYF	TGCGCCAGCAGCTTGGGACCTATAGCGGGAGGGAGCACAGATACGCAGTATTTT
TRBV10-2	TRBD2	TRBJ2-5	.	CASKAGVGETQYF	TGCGCCAGCAAGGCGGGGGTGGGAGAGACCCAGTACTTC
TRBV28	.	TRBJ2-5	.	CASSLRGSETQYF	TGTGCCAGCAGTTTACGGGGGTCAGAGACCCAGTACTTC
TRBV28	TRBD1	TRBJ1-4	.	CASSSFTGVIEKLFF	TGTGCCAGCAGTTCCTTCACAGGGGTGATTGAAAAACTGTTTTTT
TRBV29-1	TRBD1	TRBJ2-1	once	CSVYRGRSRNEQFF	TGCAGCGTGTACAGGGGACGTAGCCGAAATGAGCAGTTCTTC